A selection of T cell receptor beta chains follows, all from one sample in a study of cytomegalovirus exposure and HLA in healthy donors. The table came from immunoSEQ multiplex PCR; TCRdb's copy has only in-frame clones and leaves some out. The data hold about 130,000 clones, with 80% observed a single time. Source material: PBMCs. These receptors were obtained from a man between 25 and 39 years old in good health and CMV-seropositive. Both conserved end residues are part of each CDR3. The D gene is left open where the match is weak. Size is stated for part of the rows, as once, few or many counts, or as a class when the clone is expanded.

d_gene	v_gene	j_gene	abundance	CDR3nt	CDR3aa
NA	TRBV14	TRBJ2-3	NA	TGTGCCAGCAGCCAAGGTCCGCGGCAGTATTTT	CASSQGPRQYF
NA	TRBV4-3	TRBJ2-7	NA	TGCGCCAGCAGCCAAGGGCCAGGGCTCTACGAGCAGTACTTC	CASSQGPGLYEQYF
NA	TRBV27	TRBJ2-7	few	TGTGCCAGCCGCTCTGGAGGGGCCTACGAGCAGTACTTC	CASRSGGAYEQYF
TRBD2	TRBV11-2	TRBJ2-1	NA	TGTGCCAGCAGCTTAGCACTACGCGGGGGGAGTGAGCAGTTCTTC	CASSLALRGGSEQFF
TRBD2	TRBV25-1	TRBJ2-5	NA	TGTGCCAGCAGTGGCGGGGGGGGTACCATCGGGGAGACCCAGTACTTC	CASSGGGGTIGETQYF
TRBD1	TRBV10-3	TRBJ1-1	NA	TGTGCCATCAGTGAGTCAGGGACAGGGAACACTGAAGCTTTCTTT	CAISESGTGNTEAFF
NA	TRBV12-5	TRBJ2-1	NA	TGTGCTAGTGGTTTGACCGGGTACAATGAGCAGTTCTTC	CASGLTGYNEQFF
NA	TRBV15	TRBJ2-3	NA	TGTGCCACCAGCAGTTACCCAGCAGATACGCAGTATTTT	CATSSYPADTQYF
NA	TRBV11-2	TRBJ2-7	NA	TGTGCCAGCAGCTCGCCCCAGGGGGGTTACGAGCAGTACTTC	CASSSPQGGYEQYF
NA	TRBV19	TRBJ1-1	few	TGTGCCAGTAGCGGGGGGCCAACGAACACTGAAGCTTTCTTT	CASSGGPTNTEAFF
NA	TRBV6-5	TRBJ2-5	once	TGTGCCAGCAGTTCAAAAGGAGCGACCCAGTACTTC	CASSSKGATQYF
TRBD1	TRBV2	TRBJ2-7	NA	TGTGCCAGCAGTAAACAAAGGGGACAGGGGGTTTACGAGCAGTACTTC	CASSKQRGQGVYEQYF
NA	TRBV6-6	TRBJ1-4	few	TGTGCCAGCAGTTACTCTACGGCTAATGAAAAACTGTTTTTT	CASSYSTANEKLFF
NA	TRBV29-1	TRBJ1-2	NA	TGCAGCGTTGACGGTGGAGGGGGCTACACCTTC	CSVDGGGGYTF
TRBD1	TRBV9	TRBJ1-2	NA	TGTGCCAGCAGCGTAGCTACTGGGACAGGCTATGGCTACACCTTC	CASSVATGTGYGYTF
NA	TRBV10-1	TRBJ1-1	NA	TGCGCCAGCAGTGAAAATAATGAAGCTTTCTTT	CASSENNEAFF
TRBD1	TRBV6-5	TRBJ1-2	NA	TGTGCCAGCAGTTTCTCGCCGGACAGGGAGGATGGCTACACCTTC	CASSFSPDREDGYTF
NA	TRBV1	TRBJ2-7	NA	TGCACCAGCAGTCGCTACGAGCAGTACTTC	CTSSRYEQYF
NA	TRBV13	TRBJ2-6	NA	TGTGCCAGCAGCTCACCTTTCTCTGGGGCCAACGGCCTGACTTTC	CASSSPFSGANGLTF
NA	TRBV7-9	TRBJ1-2	few	TGTGCCAGCAGCCCGGGGACACTTAACTATGGCTACACCTTC	CASSPGTLNYGYTF
TRBD1	TRBV30	TRBJ1-5	few	TGTGCCTGTCAGGGGGATGGACAGCCCCAGCATTTT	CACQGDGQPQHF
NA	TRBV5-6	TRBJ2-5	NA	TGTGCCAGCAGCTTGGACAGGGAGACCCAGTACTTC	CASSLDRETQYF
NA	TRBV13	TRBJ2-6	NA	TGTGCCAGCAGGCGCACTGGGGCCAACGTCCTGACTTTC	CASRRTGANVLTF
NA	TRBV4-2	TRBJ1-5	NA	TGTGCCAGCAGCCAATCGGGTAATAGCAATCAGCCCCAGCATTTT	CASSQSGNSNQPQHF
TRBD1	TRBV6-7	TRBJ2-2	NA	TGTGCCAGCACTCCCCACTCGGGACAGGGGGATACCGGGGAGCTGTTTTTT	CASTPHSGQGDTGELFF
NA	TRBV1	TRBJ2-2	NA	TGCACCAGCAGCCACCAGGGGCCTAACACCGGGGAGCTGTTTTTT	CTSSHQGPNTGELFF
NA	TRBV5-1	TRBJ1-4	NA	TGCGCCAGCAGCATAGGACAGTATTACCAGGAACTGTTTTTT	CASSIGQYYQELFF
TRBD2	TRBV7-8	TRBJ2-7	NA	TGTGCCAGCAGCCCTGCTAGCGGGGGCCCCTACGAGCAGTACTTC	CASSPASGGPYEQYF
NA	TRBV28	TRBJ2-2	NA	TGTGCCAGCAGTGACCCTACAGATGGTAACGGGGAGCTGTTTTTT	CASSDPTDGNGELFF
NA	TRBV21-1	TRBJ1-1	NA	TGTGCCAGCAGCCGGCAGGTGAACACTGAAGCTTTCTTT	CASSRQVNTEAFF
NA	TRBV12-5	TRBJ2-7	NA	TGTGCTAGTGGTTTGGACAGTCCCTACGAGCAGTACTTC	CASGLDSPYEQYF
TRBD2	TRBV4-2	TRBJ2-1	NA	TGTGCCAGCAGCCAAGATGACTTCGGGGGGGCTAATGAGCAGTTCTTC	CASSQDDFGGANEQFF
NA	TRBV12-5	TRBJ2-7	NA	TGTGCTAGTGGTTTGTTCGCGGGTAGGACCTACGAGCAGTACTTC	CASGLFAGRTYEQYF
NA	TRBV7-8	TRBJ1-4	NA	TGTGCCAGCAGCCCGAGTCGTTCAGGGGCCCAGGAAAAACTGTTTTTT	CASSPSRSGAQEKLFF
NA	TRBV23-1	TRBJ1-2	NA	TGCGCCAGCAGTCAATCGAGGGCCAAAAGCGATGGCTACACCTTC	CASSQSRAKSDGYTF
NA	TRBV5-6	TRBJ1-5	NA	TGTGCCAGCAGCTCACGGGGGTCTAGTGGCAATCAGCCCCAGCATTTT	CASSSRGSSGNQPQHF
NA	TRBV29-1	TRBJ2-1	NA	TGCAGCGTGAGCTCGCTTCATAGAGGGCTCTCCTACAATGAGCAGTTCTTC	CSVSSLHRGLSYNEQFF
NA	TRBV29-1	TRBJ1-6	few	TGCAGCGTGGGGGACACCCCTCGGGGCTCACCCCTCCACTTT	CSVGDTPRGSPLHF
NA	TRBV2	TRBJ2-7	NA	TGTGCCAGCAGTGAAGGTGGGTTTGTGGGAGACTACGAGCAGTACTTC	CASSEGGFVGDYEQYF
NA	TRBV9	TRBJ1-2	NA	TGTGCCAGCAGCGCCACACCGGGGGGCGCGGGAGGCTACACCTTC	CASSATPGGAGGYTF
NA	TRBV28	TRBJ1-4	NA	TGTGCCTCCACGGACAGCCCTAATGAAAAACTGTTTTTT	CASTDSPNEKLFF
TRBD1	TRBV7-8	TRBJ1-4	NA	TGTGCCAGCAGCTTAGGAGACAGGGTTACTGAAAAACTGTTTTTT	CASSLGDRVTEKLFF
TRBD2	TRBV7-2	TRBJ2-5	NA	TGTGCCAGCAGCTTCCCTGGACTAGCGGGGGAAGAGACCCAGTACTTC	CASSFPGLAGEETQYF
NA	TRBV5-1	TRBJ1-3	NA	TGCGCCAGCAGCCCAAAAGAACAGGGTTCTGGAAACACCATATATTTT	CASSPKEQGSGNTIYF
NA	TRBV28	TRBJ1-2	NA	TGTGCCAGCAGTGAACTGGGGGGGAATAACTATGGCTACACCTTC	CASSELGGNNYGYTF
TRBD1	TRBV5-1	TRBJ2-7	NA	TGCGCCAGCAGCTCCCCAAGTTGGACAGGGGCCTCCTACGAGCAGTACTTC	CASSSPSWTGASYEQYF
TRBD2	TRBV5-1	TRBJ2-4	NA	TGCGCCAGCAGCTTGGACGGACTAGCGGGGGGTTATGCCAAAAACATTCAGTACTTC	CASSLDGLAGGYAKNIQYF
NA	TRBV6-5	TRBJ1-1	NA	TGTGCCAGCAGTTACGCGCGCCGGGCTGAAGCTTTCTTT	CASSYARRAEAFF
NA	TRBV2	TRBJ1-1	NA	TGTGCCAGCTTACGTGCCGGGACACGGAACACTGAAGCTTTCTTT	CASLRAGTRNTEAFF